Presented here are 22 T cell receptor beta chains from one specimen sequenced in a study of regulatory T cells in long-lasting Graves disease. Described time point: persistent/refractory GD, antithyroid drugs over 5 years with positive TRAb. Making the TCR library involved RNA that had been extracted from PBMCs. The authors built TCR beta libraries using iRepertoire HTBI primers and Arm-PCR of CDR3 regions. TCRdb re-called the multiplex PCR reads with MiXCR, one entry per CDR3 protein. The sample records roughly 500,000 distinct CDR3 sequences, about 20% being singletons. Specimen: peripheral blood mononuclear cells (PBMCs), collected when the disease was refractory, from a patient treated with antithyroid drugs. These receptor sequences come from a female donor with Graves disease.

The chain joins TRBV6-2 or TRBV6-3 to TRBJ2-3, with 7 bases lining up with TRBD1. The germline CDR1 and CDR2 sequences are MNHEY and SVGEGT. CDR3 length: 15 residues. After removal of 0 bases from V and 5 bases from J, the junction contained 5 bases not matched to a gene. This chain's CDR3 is CASSYSGTAKDTQYF. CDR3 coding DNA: TGTGCCAGCAGTTACTCTGGGACAGCCAAAGATACGCAGTATTTT.

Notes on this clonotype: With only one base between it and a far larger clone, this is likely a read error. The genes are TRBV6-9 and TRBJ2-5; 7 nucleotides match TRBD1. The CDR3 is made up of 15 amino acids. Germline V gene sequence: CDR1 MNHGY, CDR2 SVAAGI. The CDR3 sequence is CASSSLRQGAETQCF. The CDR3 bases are TGTGCCAGCAGTTCCCTCCGACAGGGTGCAGAGACCCAGTGCTTC.

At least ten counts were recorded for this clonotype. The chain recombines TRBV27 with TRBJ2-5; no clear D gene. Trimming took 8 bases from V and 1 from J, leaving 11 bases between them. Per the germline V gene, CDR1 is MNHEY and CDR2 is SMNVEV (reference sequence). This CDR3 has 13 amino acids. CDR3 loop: CASGAKSQETQYF. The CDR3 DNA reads TGTGCCAGCGGAGCTAAGTCCCAAGAGACCCAGTACTTC.

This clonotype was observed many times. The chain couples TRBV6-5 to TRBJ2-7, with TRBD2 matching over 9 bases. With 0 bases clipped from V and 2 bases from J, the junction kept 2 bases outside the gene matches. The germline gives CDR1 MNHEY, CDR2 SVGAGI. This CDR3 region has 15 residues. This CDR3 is CASSYSSGRTYEQYF. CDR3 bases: TGTGCCAGCAGTTACTCTAGCGGGAGAACCTACGAGCAGTACTTC.

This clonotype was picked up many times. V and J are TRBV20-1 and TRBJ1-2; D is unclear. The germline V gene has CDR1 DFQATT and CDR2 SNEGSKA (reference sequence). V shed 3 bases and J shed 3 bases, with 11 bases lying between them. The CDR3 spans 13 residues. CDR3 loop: CSARANTDYGYTF. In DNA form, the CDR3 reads TGCAGTGCTAGGGCCAACACGGACTATGGCTACACCTTC.

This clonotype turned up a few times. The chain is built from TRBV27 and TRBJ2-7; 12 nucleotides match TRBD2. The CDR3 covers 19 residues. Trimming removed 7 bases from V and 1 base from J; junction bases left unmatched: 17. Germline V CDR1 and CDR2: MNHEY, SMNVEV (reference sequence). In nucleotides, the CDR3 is TGTGCCAGCATTCCTTACCCGGTGACTAGCGGGAGTCGATCCTACGAGCAGTACTTC. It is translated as CASIPYPVTSGSRSYEQYF.

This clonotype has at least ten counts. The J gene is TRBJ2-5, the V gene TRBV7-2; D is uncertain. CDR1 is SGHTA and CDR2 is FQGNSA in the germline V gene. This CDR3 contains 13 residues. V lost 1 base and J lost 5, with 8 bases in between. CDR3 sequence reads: CASSLGSYETQYF. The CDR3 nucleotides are TGTGCCAGCAGCTTAGGATCCTATGAGACCCAGTACTTC.

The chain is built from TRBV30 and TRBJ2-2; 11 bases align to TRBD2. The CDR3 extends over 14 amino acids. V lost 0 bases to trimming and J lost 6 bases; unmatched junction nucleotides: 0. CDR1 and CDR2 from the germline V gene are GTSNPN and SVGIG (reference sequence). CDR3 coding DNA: TGTGCCTGGAGTGTACTAGCGGGAGCCGGGGAGCTGTTTTTT. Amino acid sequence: CAWSVLAGAGELFF. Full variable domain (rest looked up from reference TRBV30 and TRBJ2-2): SQTIHQWPATLVQPVGSPLSLECTVEGTSNPNLYWYRQAAGRGLQLLFYSVGIGQISSEVPQNLSASRPQDRQFILSSKKLLLSDSGFYLCAWSVLAGAGELFFGEGSRLTVL.

The CDR3 spells CASSQDWGVTNEKLFF. CDR3 DNA sequence: TGTGCCAGCAGCCAAGATTGGGGAGTTACTAATGAAAAACTGTTTTTT. The chain links TRBV3-1 to TRBJ1-4; D not certain. Between the trimmed V and J ends, which lost 0 bases and 2 bases, there was a span of 10 bases. The CDR3 runs 16 residues. Germline V gene sequence: CDR1 LGHDT, CDR2 YNNKEL (reference sequence).

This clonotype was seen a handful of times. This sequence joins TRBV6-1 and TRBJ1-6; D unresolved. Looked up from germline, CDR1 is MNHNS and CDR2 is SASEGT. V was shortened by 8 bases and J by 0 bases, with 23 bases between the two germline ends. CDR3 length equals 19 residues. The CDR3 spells CASAYDRVSRSSYNSPLHF. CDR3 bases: TGTGCCAGCGCTTATGATCGGGTTTCGCGGAGCTCCTATAATTCACCCCTCCACTTT.

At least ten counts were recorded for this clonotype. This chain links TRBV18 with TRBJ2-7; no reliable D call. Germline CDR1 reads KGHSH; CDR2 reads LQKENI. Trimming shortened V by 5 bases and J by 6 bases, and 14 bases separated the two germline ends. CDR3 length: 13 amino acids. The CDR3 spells CASSSLETSEQYF. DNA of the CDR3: TGTGCCAGCTCATCCCTTGAAACGTCCGAGCAGTACTTC.

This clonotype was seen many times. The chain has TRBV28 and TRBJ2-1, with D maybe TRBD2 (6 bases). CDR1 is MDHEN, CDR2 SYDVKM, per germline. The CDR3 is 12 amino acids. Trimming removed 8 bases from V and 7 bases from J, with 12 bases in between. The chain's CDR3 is CASGGLMNEQFF. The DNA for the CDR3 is TGTGCCAGCGGGGGACTGATGAATGAGCAGTTCTTC.

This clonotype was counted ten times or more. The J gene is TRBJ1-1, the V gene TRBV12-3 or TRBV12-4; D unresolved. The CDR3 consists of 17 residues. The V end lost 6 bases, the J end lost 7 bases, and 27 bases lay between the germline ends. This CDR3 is CASRTASTGSMPHEAFF. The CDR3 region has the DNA TGTGCCAGCAGGACCGCATCAACCGGCAGTATGCCCCATGAAGCTTTCTTT.

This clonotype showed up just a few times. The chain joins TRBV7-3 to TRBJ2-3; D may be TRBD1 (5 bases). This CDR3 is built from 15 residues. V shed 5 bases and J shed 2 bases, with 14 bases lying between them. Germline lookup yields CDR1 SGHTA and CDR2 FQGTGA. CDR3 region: CASSPIQVDTDTQYF. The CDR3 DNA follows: TGTGCCAGCAGCCCGATACAGGTGGACACAGATACGCAGTATTTT. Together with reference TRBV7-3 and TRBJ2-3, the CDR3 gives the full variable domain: GAGVSQTPSNKVTEKGKYVELRCDPISGHTALYWYRQSLGQGPEFLIYFQGTGAADDSGLPNDRFFAVRPEGSVSTLKIQRTERGDSAVYLCASSPIQVDTDTQYFGPGTRLTVL.

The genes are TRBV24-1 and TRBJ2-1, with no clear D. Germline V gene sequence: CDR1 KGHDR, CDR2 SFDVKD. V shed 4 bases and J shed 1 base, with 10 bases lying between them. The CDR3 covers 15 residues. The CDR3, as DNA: TGTGCCACCAGTGACAGAGCCTTTTCCTACAATGAGCAGTTCTTC. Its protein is CATSDRAFSYNEQFF.

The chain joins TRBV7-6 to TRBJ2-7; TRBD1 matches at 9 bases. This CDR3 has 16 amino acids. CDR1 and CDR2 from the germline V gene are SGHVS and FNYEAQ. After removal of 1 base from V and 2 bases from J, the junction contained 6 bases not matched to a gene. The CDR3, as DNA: TGTGCCAGCAGCTTAGGACAGGGGGGTTTGGCCTACGAGCAGTACTTC. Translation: CASSLGQGGLAYEQYF.

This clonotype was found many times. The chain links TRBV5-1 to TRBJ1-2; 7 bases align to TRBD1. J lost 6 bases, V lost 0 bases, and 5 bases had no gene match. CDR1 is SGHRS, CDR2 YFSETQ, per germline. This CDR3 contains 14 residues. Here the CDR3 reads CASSLVGTADGYTF. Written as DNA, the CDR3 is TGCGCCAGCAGCTTGGTTGGGACAGCAGATGGCTACACCTTC.

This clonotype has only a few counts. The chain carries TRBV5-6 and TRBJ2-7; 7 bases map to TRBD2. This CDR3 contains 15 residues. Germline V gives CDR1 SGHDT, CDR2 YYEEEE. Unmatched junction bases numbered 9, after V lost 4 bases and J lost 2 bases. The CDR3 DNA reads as TGTGCCAGCAGCCGGGAAGCGGGATTCGCCTACGAGCAGTACTTC. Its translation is CASSREAGFAYEQYF. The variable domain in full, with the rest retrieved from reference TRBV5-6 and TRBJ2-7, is DAGVTQSPTHLIKTRGQQVTLRCSPKSGHDTVSWYQQALGQGPQFIFQYYEEEERQRGNFPDRFSGHQFPNYSSELNVNALLLGDSALYLCASSREAGFAYEQYFGPGTRLTVT.

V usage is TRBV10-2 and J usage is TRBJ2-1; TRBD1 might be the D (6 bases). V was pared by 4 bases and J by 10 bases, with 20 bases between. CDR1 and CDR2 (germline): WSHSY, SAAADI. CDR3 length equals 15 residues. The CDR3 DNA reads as TGCGCCAGCAGTGTCGAGGGACATGGGTCAGACGAGCAGTTCTTC. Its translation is CASSVEGHGSDEQFF.

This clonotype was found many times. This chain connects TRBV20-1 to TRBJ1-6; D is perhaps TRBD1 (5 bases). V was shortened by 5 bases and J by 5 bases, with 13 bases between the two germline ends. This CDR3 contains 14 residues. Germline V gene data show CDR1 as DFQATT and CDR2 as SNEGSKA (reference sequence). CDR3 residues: CSASLGTNNSPLHF. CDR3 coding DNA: TGCAGTGCTTCCCTGGGGACCAATAATTCACCCCTCCACTTT.

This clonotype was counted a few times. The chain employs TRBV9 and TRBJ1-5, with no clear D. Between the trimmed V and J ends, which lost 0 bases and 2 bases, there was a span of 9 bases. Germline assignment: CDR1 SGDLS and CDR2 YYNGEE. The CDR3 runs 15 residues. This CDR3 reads CASSVEGWGNQPQHF. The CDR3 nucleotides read TGTGCCAGCAGCGTAGAGGGTTGGGGCAATCAGCCCCAGCATTTT.

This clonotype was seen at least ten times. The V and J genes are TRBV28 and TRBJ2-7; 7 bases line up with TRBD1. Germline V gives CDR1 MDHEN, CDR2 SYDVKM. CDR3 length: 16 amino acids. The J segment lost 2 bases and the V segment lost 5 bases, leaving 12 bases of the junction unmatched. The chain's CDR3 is CASSPFTGAQAYEQYF. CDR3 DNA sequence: TGTGCCAGCAGTCCCTTCACAGGGGCGCAGGCCTACGAGCAGTACTTC.